Included here is one T cell receptor beta chain sequence, with context. The antigen is undetermined. V dropped 4 bases and J dropped 3 bases, with 21 bases sitting between them. Looked up from germline, CDR1 is LNHDA and CDR2 is SQIVND (reference sequence). The CDR3 extends over 18 amino acids. The PCR employed 60 Vbeta primers together with 13 Jbeta primers. Here immunoSEQ multiplex PCR was the method, and the copy in TCRdb shows in-frame clones only, minus some. The profile shows over 100,000 clones, roughly 85% of them singletons. This entry is derived from a study of cytomegalovirus exposure and HLA in healthy donors. Study results and limitations: Productive rates of about 90% or about 30% were seen for most TCR beta V segments in an earlier analysis. Per published reports, the classifier diagnosed cytomegalovirus status with high specificity and sensitivity. Researchers reported that a few CMV-associated chains were confirmed in vitro as CMV antigen-specific. It was likely that a cluster of highly shared sequence variants was a sequencing artifact.

The rearrangement links TRBV19 to TRBJ2-2; tentative D call: TRBD1 (6 bases). The specimen sequenced was PBMCs. This sequence originates from a man in his 60s in good health and CMV-seropositive. The CDR3: CASSTGGFGHRYTGELFF. CDR3 sequence (DNA): TGTGCCAGTAGTACTGGGGGCTTCGGGCATCGATACACCGGGGAGCTGTTTTTT.